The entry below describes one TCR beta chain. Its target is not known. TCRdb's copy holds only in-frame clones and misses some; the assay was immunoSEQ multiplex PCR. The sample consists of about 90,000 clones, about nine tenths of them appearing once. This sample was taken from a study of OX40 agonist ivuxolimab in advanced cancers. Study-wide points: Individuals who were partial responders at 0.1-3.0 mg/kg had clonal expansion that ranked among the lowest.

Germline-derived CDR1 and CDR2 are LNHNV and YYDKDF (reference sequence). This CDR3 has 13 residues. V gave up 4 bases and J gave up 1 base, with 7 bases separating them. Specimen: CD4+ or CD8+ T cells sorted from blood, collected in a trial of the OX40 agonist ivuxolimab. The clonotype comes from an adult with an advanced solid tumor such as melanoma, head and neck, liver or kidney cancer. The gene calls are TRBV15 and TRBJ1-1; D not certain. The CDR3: CATSNDPNTEAFF. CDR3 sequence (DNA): TGTGCCACCAGCAATGACCCGAACACTGAAGCTTTCTTT. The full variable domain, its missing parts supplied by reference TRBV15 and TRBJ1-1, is DAMVIQNPRYQVTQFGKPVTLSCSQTLNHNVMYWYQQKSSQAPKLLFHYYDKDFNNEADTPDNFQSRRPNTSFCFLDIRSPGLGDTAMYLCATSNDPNTEAFFGQGTRLTVV.